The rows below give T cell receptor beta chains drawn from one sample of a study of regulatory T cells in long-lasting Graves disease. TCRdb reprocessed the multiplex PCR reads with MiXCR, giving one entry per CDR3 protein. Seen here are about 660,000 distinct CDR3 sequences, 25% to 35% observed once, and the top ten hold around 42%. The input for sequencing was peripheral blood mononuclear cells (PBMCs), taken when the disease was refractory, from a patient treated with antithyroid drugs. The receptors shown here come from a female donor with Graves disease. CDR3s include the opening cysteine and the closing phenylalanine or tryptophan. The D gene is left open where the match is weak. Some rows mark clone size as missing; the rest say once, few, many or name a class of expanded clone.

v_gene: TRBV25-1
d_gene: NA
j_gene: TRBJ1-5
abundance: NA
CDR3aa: CASSDPATGNQPQHF
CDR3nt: TGTGCCAGCAGTGACCCCGCGACGGGAAATCAGCCCCAGCATTTT

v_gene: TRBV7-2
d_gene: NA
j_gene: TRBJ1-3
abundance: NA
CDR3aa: CASRAGYGNTIYF
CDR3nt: TGTGCCAGTCGGGCGGGGTACGGAAACACCATATATTTT

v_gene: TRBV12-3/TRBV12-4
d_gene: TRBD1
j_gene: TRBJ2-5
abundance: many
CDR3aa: CASRTDREGMASQETQYF
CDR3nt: TGTGCCAGCAGGACGGACAGGGAAGGTATGGCAAGCCAAGAGACCCAGTACTTC

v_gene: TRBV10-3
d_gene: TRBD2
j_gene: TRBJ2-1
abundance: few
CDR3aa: CAITRLAGGKDEQFF
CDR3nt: TGTGCCATCACTCGACTAGCGGGTGGTAAGGATGAGCAGTTCTTC

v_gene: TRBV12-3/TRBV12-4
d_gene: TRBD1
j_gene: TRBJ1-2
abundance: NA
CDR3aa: CAARDRGLVNYGYTF
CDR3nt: TGTGCAGCCCGGGACAGGGGTTTAGTCAACTATGGCTACACCTTC

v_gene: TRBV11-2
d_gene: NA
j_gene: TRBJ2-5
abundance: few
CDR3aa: CASSLDRGYQETQYF
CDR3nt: TGTGCCAGCAGCTTAGACAGGGGTTACCAAGAGACCCAGTACTTC

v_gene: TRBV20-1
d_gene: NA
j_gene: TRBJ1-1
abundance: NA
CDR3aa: CSADDRAMNTEAFF
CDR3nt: TGCAGTGCTGACGACAGAGCCATGAACACTGAAGCTTTCTTT

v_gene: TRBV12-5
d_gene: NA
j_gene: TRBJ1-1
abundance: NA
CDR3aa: CASGLWGNEAFF
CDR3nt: TGTGCTAGTGGTTTGTGGGGGAACGAAGCTTTCTTT

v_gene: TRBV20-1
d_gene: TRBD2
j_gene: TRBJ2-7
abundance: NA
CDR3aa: CSARELAGVSEYF
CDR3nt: TGCAGTGCTAGAGAACTAGCGGGAGTCTCGGAGTACTTC

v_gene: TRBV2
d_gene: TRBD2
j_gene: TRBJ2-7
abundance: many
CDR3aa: CASRRGLAGSYEQYF
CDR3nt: TGTGCCAGCAGAAGGGGCCTAGCGGGGTCCTACGAGCAGTACTTC

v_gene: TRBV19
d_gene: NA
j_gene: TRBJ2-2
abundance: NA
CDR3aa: CASSPGFPGELFF
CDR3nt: TGTGCCAGTAGTCCAGGGTTCCCCGGGGAGCTGTTTTTT

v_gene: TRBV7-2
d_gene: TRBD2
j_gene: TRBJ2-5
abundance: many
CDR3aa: CASSPGGGSQETQYF
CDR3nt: TGTGCCAGCAGCCCTGGGGGAGGGAGCCAAGAGACCCAGTACTTC

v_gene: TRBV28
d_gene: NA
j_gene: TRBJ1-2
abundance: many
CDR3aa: CASSSLPGLYGYTF
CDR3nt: TGTGCCAGCAGTTCACTGCCGGGACTTTATGGCTACACCTTC

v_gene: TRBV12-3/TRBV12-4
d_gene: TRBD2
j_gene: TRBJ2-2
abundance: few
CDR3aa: CASSLGGGRVTGELFF
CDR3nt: TGTGCCAGCAGTTTAGGTGGCGGGAGGGTCACCGGGGAGCTGTTTTTT

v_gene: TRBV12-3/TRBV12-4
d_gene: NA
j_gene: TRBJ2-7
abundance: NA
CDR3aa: CASSFGGSIYEQYF
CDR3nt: TGTGCCAGCAGTTTTGGGGGGTCCATTTACGAGCAGTACTTC

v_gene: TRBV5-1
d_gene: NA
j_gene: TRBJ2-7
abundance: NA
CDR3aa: CASSLLRPGDSYEQYF
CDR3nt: TGCGCCAGCAGCTTGCTCAGGCCCGGGGACTCCTACGAGCAGTACTTC

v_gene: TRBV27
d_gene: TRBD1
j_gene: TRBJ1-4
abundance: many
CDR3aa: CASSGQGQGEEKLFF
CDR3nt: TGTGCCAGCAGTGGGCAGGGACAGGGAGAAGAAAAACTGTTTTTT

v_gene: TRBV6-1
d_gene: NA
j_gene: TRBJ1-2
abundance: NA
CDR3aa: CASRAYSDSYYGYTF
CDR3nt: TGTGCCAGCAGAGCCTATTCGGACAGTTACTATGGCTACACCTTC

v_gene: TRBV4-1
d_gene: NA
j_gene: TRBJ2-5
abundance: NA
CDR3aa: CASSQEGWRQETQYF
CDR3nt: TGCGCCAGCAGCCAAGAAGGATGGCGGCAAGAGACCCAGTACTTC

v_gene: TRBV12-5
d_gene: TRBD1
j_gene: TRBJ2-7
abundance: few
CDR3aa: CASGWDRGTSYEQYF
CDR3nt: TGTGCTAGTGGTTGGGACAGGGGGACCTCCTACGAGCAGTACTTC

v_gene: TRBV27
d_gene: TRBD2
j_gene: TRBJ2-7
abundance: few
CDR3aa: CASRKTRDYSYEQYF
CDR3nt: TGTGCCAGCAGAAAAACTAGGGACTACTCCTACGAGCAGTACTTC

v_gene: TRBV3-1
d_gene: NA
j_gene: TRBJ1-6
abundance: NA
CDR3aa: CASGRGPGATNSPLHF
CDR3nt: TGTGCCAGCGGCCGCGGCCCAGGGGCGACAAATTCACCCCTCCACTTT

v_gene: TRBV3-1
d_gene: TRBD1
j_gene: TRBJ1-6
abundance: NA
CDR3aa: CASSLRTGDSPLHF
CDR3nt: TGTGCCAGCAGCCTCCGGACAGGGGACTCACCCCTCCACTTT